This entry is about one T cell receptor beta chain. No antigen is known for it. TCRdb reprocessed the reads with MiXCR, giving one entry per CDR3 protein. Among roughly 300,000 distinct CDR3 sequences listed, about a quarter were seen once. These data belong to a study of T cell repertoires in cytomegalovirus infection. About the research overall: CMV infection together with matching HLA type was indicated by public TCR beta signatures. Study-level points and caveats: People with CMV and the relevant HLA were identified by cumulative public TCR beta family frequency. There were HLA-C-restricted CMV-specific TCR beta clonotypes dominating the ex vivo response.

With 7 bases removed from V and 5 bases from J, the gap between germline ends came to 14 bases. The germline CDR1 and CDR2 sequences are MNHEY and SVGEGT. The CDR3 consists of 13 residues. The clonotype comes from a human donor in good health (CMV status not recorded). Some clones in this sample may be carry-over from other donors' samples. This sequence joins TRBV6-2 or TRBV6-3 and TRBJ2-5, with a tentative D call TRBD2 (6 bases). Sequencing used PBMCs. The CDR3 coding sequence is TGTGCCAGCACAGCGACTAGAACCGAGACCCAGTACTTC. The encoded protein is CASTATRTETQYF.